This TCR beta chain originates from a study of T cell repertoires in cytomegalovirus infection. The CDR3 has 15 amino acids. With V trimmed by 6 bases and J by 2 bases, 5 bases remained unmatched. Germline CDR1 is MNHGY and CDR2 is SAAAGT. TCRdb processed the reads anew with MiXCR; each CDR3 protein has one entry. Among around 530,000 distinct CDR3 sequences listed, 26% were seen once. Sequencing used PBMCs. V and J are TRBV6-8 and TRBJ1-5, with 9 bases aligning to TRBD1. The clonotype originates from a human donor in good health (CMV status not recorded). Some clones in this sample may be carry-over from other donors' samples. The DNA for the CDR3 is TGTGCCAGCAGGGGACAGGGCTCAGGCAATCAGCCCCAGCATTTT. It encodes CASRGQGSGNQPQHF.